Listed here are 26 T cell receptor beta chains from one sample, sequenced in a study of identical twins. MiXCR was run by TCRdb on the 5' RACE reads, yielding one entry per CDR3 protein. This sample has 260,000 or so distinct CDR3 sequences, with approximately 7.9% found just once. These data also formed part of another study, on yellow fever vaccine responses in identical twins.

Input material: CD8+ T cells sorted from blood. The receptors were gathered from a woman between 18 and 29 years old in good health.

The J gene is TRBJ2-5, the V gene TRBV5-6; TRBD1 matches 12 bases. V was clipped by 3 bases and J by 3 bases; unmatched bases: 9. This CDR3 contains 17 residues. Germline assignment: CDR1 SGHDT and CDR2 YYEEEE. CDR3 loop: CASSWAGTGGREETQYF. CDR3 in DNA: TGTGCCAGCAGCTGGGCCGGGACAGGGGGCCGAGAAGAGACCCAGTACTTC.

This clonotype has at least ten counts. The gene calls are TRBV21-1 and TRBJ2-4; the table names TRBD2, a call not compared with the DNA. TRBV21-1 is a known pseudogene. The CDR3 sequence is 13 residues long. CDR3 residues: CASRASGGNIQYF. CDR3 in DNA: TGTGCCAGCAGGGCTAGCGGGGGAAACATTCAGTACTTC.

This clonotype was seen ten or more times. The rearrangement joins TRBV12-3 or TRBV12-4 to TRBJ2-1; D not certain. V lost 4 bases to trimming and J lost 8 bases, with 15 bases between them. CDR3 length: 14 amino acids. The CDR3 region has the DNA TGTGCCAGCAGTTCCTCGGGCGGATTGGATGAGCAGTTCTTC. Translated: CASSSSGGLDEQFF.

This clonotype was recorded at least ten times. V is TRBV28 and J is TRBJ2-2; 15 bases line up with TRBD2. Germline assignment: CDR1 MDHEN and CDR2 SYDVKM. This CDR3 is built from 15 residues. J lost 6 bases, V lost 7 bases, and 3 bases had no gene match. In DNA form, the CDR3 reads TGTGCCAGCAAATGGACTAGCGGGAGGGCCGGGGAGCTGTTTTTT. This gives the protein CASKWTSGRAGELFF.

CDR3 region: CASSLGAPRDTQYF. The DNA for the CDR3 is TGTGCCAGCAGCTTAGGAGCGCCCAGGGATACGCAGTATTTT. This rearrangement joins TRBV7-9 to TRBJ2-3; D unclear. The V gene's germline CDR1 is SEHNR and CDR2 FQNEAQ (reference sequence). The CDR3 totals 14 residues. The ends were cut back, 1 base at V and 6 bases at J, with 11 bases in the middle.

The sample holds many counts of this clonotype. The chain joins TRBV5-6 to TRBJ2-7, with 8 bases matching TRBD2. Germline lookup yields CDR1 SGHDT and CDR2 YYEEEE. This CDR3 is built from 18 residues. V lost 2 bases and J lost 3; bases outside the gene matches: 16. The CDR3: CASSFFLNLAGRDYEQYF. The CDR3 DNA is TGTGCCAGCAGCTTTTTCCTTAATTTAGCGGGACGGGACTACGAGCAGTACTTC.

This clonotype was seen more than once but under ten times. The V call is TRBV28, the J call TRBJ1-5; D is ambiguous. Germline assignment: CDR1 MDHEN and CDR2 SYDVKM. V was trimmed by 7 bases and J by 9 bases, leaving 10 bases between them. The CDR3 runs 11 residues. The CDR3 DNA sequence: TGTGCCAGCACCCCGGGTGGGCCCCAGCATTTT. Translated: CASTPGGPQHF.

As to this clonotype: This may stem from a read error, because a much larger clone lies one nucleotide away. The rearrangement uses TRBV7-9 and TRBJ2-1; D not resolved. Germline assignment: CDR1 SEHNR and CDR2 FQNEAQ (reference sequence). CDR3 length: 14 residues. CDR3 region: CASSLSGQHNELFF. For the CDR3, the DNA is TGTGCCAGCAGCTTAAGTGGGCAGCACAATGAGCTGTTCTTC. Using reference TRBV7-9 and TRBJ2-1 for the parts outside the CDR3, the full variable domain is DTGVSQNPRHKITKRGQNVTFRCDPISEHNRLYWYRQTLGQGPEFLTYFQNEAQLEKSRLLSDRFSAERPKGSFSTLEIQRTEQGDSAMYLCASSLSGQHNELFFGPGTRLTVL.

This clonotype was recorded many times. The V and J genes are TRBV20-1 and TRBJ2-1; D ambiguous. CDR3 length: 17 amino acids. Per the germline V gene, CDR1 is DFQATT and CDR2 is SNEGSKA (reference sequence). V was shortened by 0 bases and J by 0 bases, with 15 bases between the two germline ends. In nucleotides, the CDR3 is TGCAGTGCTAGAGATCAAGAGCTTGCTAACTCCTACAATGAGCAGTTCTTC. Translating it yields CSARDQELANSYNEQFF.

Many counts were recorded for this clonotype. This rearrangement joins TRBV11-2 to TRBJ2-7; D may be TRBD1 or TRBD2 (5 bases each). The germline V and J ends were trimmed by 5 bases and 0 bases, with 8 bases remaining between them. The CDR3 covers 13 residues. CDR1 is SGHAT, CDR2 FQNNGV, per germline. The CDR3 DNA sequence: TGTGCCAGCAGCACGGGACCCTCCTACGAGCAGTACGTC. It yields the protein CASSTGPSYEQYV.

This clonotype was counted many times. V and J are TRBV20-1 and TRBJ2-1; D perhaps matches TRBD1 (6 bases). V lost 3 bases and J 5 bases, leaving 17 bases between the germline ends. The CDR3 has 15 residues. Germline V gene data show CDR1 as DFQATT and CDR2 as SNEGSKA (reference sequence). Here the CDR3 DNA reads TGCAGTGCTAGTCCCACAGGGTGGGTAAACAATGAGCAGTTCTTC. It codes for CSASPTGWVNNEQFF.

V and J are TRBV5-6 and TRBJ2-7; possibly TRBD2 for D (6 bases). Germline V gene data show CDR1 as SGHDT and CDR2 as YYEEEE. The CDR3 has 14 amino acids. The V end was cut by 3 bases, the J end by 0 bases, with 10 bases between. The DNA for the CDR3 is TGTGCCAGCAGCTCGGACGGGAGCTCCTACGAGCAGTACTTC. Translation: CASSSDGSSYEQYF.

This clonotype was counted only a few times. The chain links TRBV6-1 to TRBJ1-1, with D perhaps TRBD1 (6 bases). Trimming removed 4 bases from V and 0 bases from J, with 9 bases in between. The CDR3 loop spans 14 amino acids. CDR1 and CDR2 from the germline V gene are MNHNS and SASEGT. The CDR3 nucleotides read TGTGCCAGCAGTGTGACAGGCATGAACACTGAAGCTTTCTTT. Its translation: CASSVTGMNTEAFF.

CDR3 in DNA: TGTGCCAGCAGCTTATTCCGCAGGGGTCTAGGGACTGAGAAGAATGAGCAGTTCTTC. It yields the protein CASSLFRRGLGTEKNEQFF. The chain links TRBV7-6 to TRBJ2-1, with D possibly called TRBD1 or TRBD2 (6 bases each). The CDR3 has 19 amino acids. The V gene lost 2 bases and the J gene lost 7 bases, with 27 bases spanning the gap. Germline loops: CDR1 SGHVS, CDR2 FNYEAQ. The full variable domain, rest sourced from reference TRBV7-6 and TRBJ2-1, is GAGVSQSPRYKVTKRGQDVALRCDPISGHVSLYWYRQALGQGPEFLTYFNYEAQQDKSGLPNDRFSAERPEGSISTLTIQRTEQRDSAMYRCASSLFRRGLGTEKNEQFFGPGTRLTVL.

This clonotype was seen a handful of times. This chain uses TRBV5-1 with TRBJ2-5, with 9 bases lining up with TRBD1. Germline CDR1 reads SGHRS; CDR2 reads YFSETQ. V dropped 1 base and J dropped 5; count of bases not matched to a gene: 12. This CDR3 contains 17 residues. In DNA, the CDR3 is TGCGCCAGCAGCTTGTATCCACGGGACAGGGCCGCGGAGACCCAGTACTTC. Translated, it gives CASSLYPRDRAAETQYF. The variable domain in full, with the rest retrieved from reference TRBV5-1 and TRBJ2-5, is KAGVTQTPRYLIKTRGQQVTLSCSPISGHRSVSWYQQTPGQGLQFLFEYFSETQRNKGNFPGRFSGRQFSNSRSEMNVSTLELGDSALYLCASSLYPRDRAAETQYFGPGTRLLVL.

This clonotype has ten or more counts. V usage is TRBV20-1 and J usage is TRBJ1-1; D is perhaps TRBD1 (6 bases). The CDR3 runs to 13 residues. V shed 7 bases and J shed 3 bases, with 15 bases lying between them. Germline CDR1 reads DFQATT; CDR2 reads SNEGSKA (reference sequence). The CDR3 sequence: CSGTRTDYTEAFF. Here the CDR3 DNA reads TGCAGTGGAACTCGGACAGACTACACTGAAGCTTTCTTT.

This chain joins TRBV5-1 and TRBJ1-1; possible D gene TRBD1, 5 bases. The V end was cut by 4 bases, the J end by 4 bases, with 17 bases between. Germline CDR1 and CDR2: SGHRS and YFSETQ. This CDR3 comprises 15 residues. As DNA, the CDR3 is TGCGCCAGCAGCGAAGGCAGGGTTAGGGGCACTGAAGCTTTCTTT. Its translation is CASSEGRVRGTEAFF.

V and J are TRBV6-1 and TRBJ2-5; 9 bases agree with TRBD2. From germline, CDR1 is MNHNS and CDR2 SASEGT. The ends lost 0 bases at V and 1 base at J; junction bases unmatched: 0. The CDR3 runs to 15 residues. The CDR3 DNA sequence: TGTGCCAGCAGTGAAGCTAGCGGGGGCCAAGAGACCCAGTACTTC. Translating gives CASSEASGGQETQYF.

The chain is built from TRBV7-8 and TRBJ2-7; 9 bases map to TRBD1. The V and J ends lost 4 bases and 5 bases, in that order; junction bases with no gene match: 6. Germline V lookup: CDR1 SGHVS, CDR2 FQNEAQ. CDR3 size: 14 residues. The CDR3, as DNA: TGTGCCAGCAGCTCAGACAGGGGGGGGGACGAGCAGTACTTC. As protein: CASSSDRGGDEQYF.

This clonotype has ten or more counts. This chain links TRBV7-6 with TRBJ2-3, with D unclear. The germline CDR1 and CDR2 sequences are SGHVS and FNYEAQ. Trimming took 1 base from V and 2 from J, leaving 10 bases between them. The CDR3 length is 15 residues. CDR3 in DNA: TGTGCCAGCAGCTTAGGAGGTGGATTCACAGATACGCAGTATTTT. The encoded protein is CASSLGGGFTDTQYF.

The CDR3 is CASSERTAGGHDTQYF. In DNA form, the CDR3 reads TGTGCCAGCAGTGAACGGACAGCGGGGGGCCACGATACGCAGTATTTT. The chain couples TRBV6-4 to TRBJ2-3; 9 positions match TRBD2. V lost 3 bases to trimming and J lost 6 bases; unmatched junction nucleotides: 10. The CDR3 is made up of 16 amino acids. Germline lookup yields CDR1 MRHNA and CDR2 SNTAGT.

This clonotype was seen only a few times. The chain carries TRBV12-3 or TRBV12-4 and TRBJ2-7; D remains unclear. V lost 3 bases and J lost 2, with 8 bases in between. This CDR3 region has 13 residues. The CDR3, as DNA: TGTGCCAGCAGTTTTGGGCAGCCCTACGAGCAGTACTTC. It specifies CASSFGQPYEQYF.

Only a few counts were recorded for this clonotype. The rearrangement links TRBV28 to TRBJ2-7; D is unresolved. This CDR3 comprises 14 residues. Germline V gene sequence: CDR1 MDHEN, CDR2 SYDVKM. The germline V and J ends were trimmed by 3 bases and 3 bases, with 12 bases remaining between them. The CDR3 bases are TGTGCCAGCAGTTTGCCAGGACGGAACTACGAGCAGTACGTC. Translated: CASSLPGRNYEQYV.

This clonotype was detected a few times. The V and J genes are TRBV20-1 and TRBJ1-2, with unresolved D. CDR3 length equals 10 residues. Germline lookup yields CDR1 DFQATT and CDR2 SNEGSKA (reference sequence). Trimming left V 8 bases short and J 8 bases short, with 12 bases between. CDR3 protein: CSPGSRGYTF. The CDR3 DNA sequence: TGCAGTCCGGGTTCGCGGGGCTACACCTTC.

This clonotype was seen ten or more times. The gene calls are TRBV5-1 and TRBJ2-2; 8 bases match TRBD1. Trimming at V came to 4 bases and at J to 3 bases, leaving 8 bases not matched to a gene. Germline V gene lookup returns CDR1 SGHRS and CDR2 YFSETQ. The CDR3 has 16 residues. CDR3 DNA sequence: TGCGCCAGCAGCCGTCCGGGACAGGACTACACCGGGGAGCTGTTTTTT. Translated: CASSRPGQDYTGELFF.

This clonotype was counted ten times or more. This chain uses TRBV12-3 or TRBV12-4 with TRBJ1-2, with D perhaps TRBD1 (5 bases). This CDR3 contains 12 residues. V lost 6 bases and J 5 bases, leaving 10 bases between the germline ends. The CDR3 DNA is TGTGCCAGCAGCCTAGGGGTGTATGGCTACACCTTC. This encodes CASSLGVYGYTF.